A single sample is the source of the 27 T cell receptor beta chains below, sequenced in a study of cytotoxic CD8 clonotypes in ibrutinib-treated CLL. Sequencing used immunoSEQ multiplex PCR; TCRdb keeps in-frame clones, though not all of them. The sample contains about 45,000 clones, 69% of which appear only once. The source material was PBMCs, sampled after 12 months of ibrutinib treatment. Receptor source: a human donor with chronic lymphocytic leukemia.

J is TRBJ2-3 and V is TRBV2; the match to TRBD2 covers 11 bases. The CDR3 loop spans 12 amino acids. The germline CDR1 and CDR2 sequences are SNHLY and FYNNEI. V trimming: 10 bases; J trimming: 6 bases; junction bases outside the gene matches: 3. The CDR3 nucleotides are TGTGCCATAGCGGGGGGGCTGGATACGCAGTATTTT. It yields the protein CAIAGGLDTQYF. The whole variable domain, remainder taken from reference TRBV2 and TRBJ2-3, is EPEVTQTPSHQVTQMGQEVILRCVPISNHLYFYWYRQILGQKVEFLVSFYNNEISEKSEIFDDQFSVERPDGSNFTLKIRSTKLEDSAMYFCAIAGGLDTQYFGPGTRLTVL.

The CDR3 DNA reads as TGTGCCAGCAGCTCAACAGGGAGCTACGAGCAGTACTTC. It codes for CASSSTGSYEQYF. The genes are TRBV5-6 and TRBJ2-7; TRBD1 is a possible D gene (6 bases). Trimming removed 3 bases from V and 3 bases from J, with 10 bases in between. Germline V gives CDR1 SGHDT, CDR2 YYEEEE. The CDR3 spans 13 residues.

This clone was detected only a few times. J is TRBJ1-2 and V is TRBV5-8; D remains unclear. Germline V gene data show CDR1 as SGHTS and CDR2 as YDEGEE. The CDR3 loop spans 12 amino acids. The V gene lost 4 bases and the J gene lost 3 bases, with 7 bases spanning the gap. CDR3 DNA: TGTGCCAGCAGCATGACGGACTATGGCTACACCTTC. This codes for CASSMTDYGYTF.

The chain links TRBV18 to TRBJ1-5; D is perhaps TRBD1 (6 bases). Germline V gives CDR1 KGHSH, CDR2 LQKENI. The CDR3 consists of 17 residues. Trimming left V 3 bases short and J 2 bases short, with 17 bases between. The CDR3, as DNA: TGTGCCAGCTCACCTTCGGACAGTGTGGGCGGCAATCAGCCCCAGCATTTT. Its translation is CASSPSDSVGGNQPQHF.

In its sample, this clone was seen a few times. This chain joins TRBV28 and TRBJ1-2; no firm D call. This CDR3 contains 13 residues. Trimming took 5 bases from V and 0 from J, leaving 7 bases between them. Germline values: CDR1 MDHEN, CDR2 SYDVKM. CDR3 amino acids: CASSRSPNYGYTF. The CDR3 bases are TGTGCCAGCAGTAGGAGTCCTAACTATGGCTACACCTTC.

This sequence joins TRBV11-2 and TRBJ2-3; 7 nucleotides line up with TRBD2. This CDR3 contains 13 residues. Per the germline V gene, CDR1 is SGHAT and CDR2 is FQNNGV. Trimming took 4 bases from V and 4 from J; bases not matched to a gene: 2. As DNA, the CDR3 is TGTGCCAGCAGCTCCGCGGGGGCAGATACGCAGTATTTT. Amino acid sequence: CASSSAGADTQYF.

The CDR3 sequence is CASSTLAGGSYNEQFF. Written as DNA, the CDR3 is TGTGCCAGTAGTACCTTGGCGGGGGGGTCCTACAATGAGCAGTTCTTC. V and J are TRBV19 and TRBJ2-1; 9 nucleotides match TRBD2. Germline CDR1 and CDR2: LNHDA and SQIVND (reference sequence). V shed 4 bases and J 1 base; nucleotides not matched to a gene: 5. The CDR3 runs to 16 residues.

The rearrangement links TRBV7-9 to TRBJ1-2; 7 bases fit TRBD1. Trimming cost V 1 base and J 3 bases; bases outside gene matches: 14. The CDR3 is 18 amino acids. Germline CDR1 is SEHNR and CDR2 is FQNEAQ (reference sequence). The DNA for the CDR3 is TGTGCCAGCAGCTTAGGGATCACAAGACAGGGCGGGTACTATGGCTACACCTTC. Translated: CASSLGITRQGGYYGYTF.

The chain carries TRBV2 and TRBJ1-3; D ambiguous. Germline assignment: CDR1 SNHLY and CDR2 FYNNEI. This CDR3 is built from 15 residues. Trimming shortened V by 5 bases and J by 0 bases, and 11 bases separated the two germline ends. CDR3 DNA sequence: TGTGCCAGCAGTAGTCGGACGGGCTCTGGAAACACCATATATTTT. Amino acid sequence: CASSSRTGSGNTIYF. The whole variable domain, filled in from reference TRBV2 and TRBJ1-3, reads EPEVTQTPSHQVTQMGQEVILRCVPISNHLYFYWYRQILGQKVEFLVSFYNNEISEKSEIFDDQFSVERPDGSNFTLKIRSTKLEDSAMYFCASSSRTGSGNTIYFGEGSWLTVV.

The chain couples TRBV11-2 to TRBJ2-7; 7 bases are a match to TRBD1. The CDR3 length is 17 residues. Looked up from germline, CDR1 is SGHAT and CDR2 is FQNNGV. Unmatched junction bases numbered 9, after V lost 1 base and J lost 0 bases. The CDR3 protein is CASSLAPQGLSSYEQYF. DNA for the CDR3: TGTGCCAGCAGCTTAGCTCCACAGGGGCTAAGCTCCTACGAGCAGTACTTC.

CDR3 protein: CASTPFALALNTGELFF. As DNA, the CDR3 is TGTGCCAGTACCCCGTTCGCCTTGGCCCTCAACACCGGGGAGCTGTTTTTT. This rearrangement joins TRBV19 to TRBJ2-2; the D is unclear. V lost 7 bases and J lost 2, with 20 bases in between. The CDR3 covers 17 residues. Germline CDR1 and CDR2: LNHDA and SQIVND (reference sequence).

The V call is TRBV5-1, the J call TRBJ2-1; no definite D call. V dropped 0 bases and J dropped 9 bases, with 4 bases sitting between them. The CDR3 runs 11 residues. Germline lookup yields CDR1 SGHRS and CDR2 YFSETQ. CDR3 residues: CASSLESEQFF. The DNA for the CDR3 is TGCGCCAGCAGCTTGGAAAGTGAGCAGTTCTTC.

The V gene is TRBV7-2, the J gene TRBJ2-3; D uncertain. The length of the CDR3 is 12 residues. V lost 4 bases and J 6 bases, leaving 8 bases between the germline ends. Germline lookup yields CDR1 SGHTA and CDR2 FQGNSA. The CDR3 region is CASSSTTDTQYF. The CDR3 region has the DNA TGTGCCAGCAGCTCAACTACGGATACGCAGTATTTT. Based on the CDR3 plus reference TRBV7-2 and TRBJ2-3, the full variable domain is GAGVSQSPSNKVTEKGKDVELRCDPISGHTALYWYRQSLGQGLEFLIYFQGNSAPDKSGLPSDRFSAERTGGSVSTLTIQRTQQEDSAVYLCASSSTTDTQYFGPGTRLTVL.

J is TRBJ1-4 and V is TRBV7-6, with no clear D. Trimming left V 0 bases short and J 0 bases short, with 8 bases between. Germline lookup yields CDR1 SGHVS and CDR2 FNYEAQ. This CDR3 is 16 amino acids long. The CDR3 loop reads CASSLATRATNEKLFF. Here the CDR3 DNA reads TGTGCCAGCAGCTTAGCGACTAGAGCAACTAATGAAAAACTGTTTTTT.

CDR3 sequence: CASSQGTGDGYTF. For the CDR3, the DNA is TGTGCCAGCAGCCAAGGGACGGGCGATGGCTACACCTTC. V usage is TRBV14 and J usage is TRBJ1-2; unclear D gene. Germline values: CDR1 SGHDN, CDR2 FVKESK. The CDR3 consists of 13 residues. V lost 1 base, J lost 6 bases, and 9 bases lay in between.

The rearrangement uses TRBV9 and TRBJ1-2, with D possibly matching TRBD1 (6 bases). The CDR3 contains 15 residues. Germline lookup yields CDR1 SGDLS and CDR2 YYNGEE. V was trimmed by 3 bases and J by 3 bases, leaving 15 bases between them. DNA for the CDR3: TGTGCCAGCAGCGGTGTGGGGAGGGGGGACTATGGCTACACCTTC. Amino acid sequence: CASSGVGRGDYGYTF.

The rearrangement joins TRBV6-4 to TRBJ2-3; TRBD2 matches 9 bases. J was trimmed by 2 bases and V by 4 bases; bases with no gene match: 1. The CDR3 covers 14 residues. CDR1 MRHNA and CDR2 SNTAGT come from the germline V gene. The CDR3 is CASSGGGATDTQYF. The CDR3 DNA is TGTGCCAGCAGTGGCGGGGGGGCCACAGATACGCAGTATTTT.

V is TRBV2 and J is TRBJ2-2, with TRBD1 identical over 8 bases. Trimming cost V 5 bases and J 1 base; bases outside gene matches: 3. This CDR3 comprises 15 residues. The germline V gene has CDR1 SNHLY and CDR2 FYNNEI. This CDR3 reads CASSPGTGNTGELFF. The CDR3 DNA is TGTGCCAGCAGTCCCGGGACAGGGAACACCGGGGAGCTGTTTTTT.

This chain connects TRBV5-6 to TRBJ2-4; 9 nucleotides match TRBD1. This CDR3 has 17 residues. The V gene end was trimmed by 3 bases and the J gene end by 3 bases; junction bases not matched to a gene: 10. In germline, CDR1 is SGHDT, CDR2 YYEEEE. This chain's CDR3 is CASSWTGEDGIKNIQYF. In nucleotides, the CDR3 is TGTGCCAGCAGCTGGACAGGGGAAGATGGTATCAAAAACATTCAGTACTTC.

This clone occurred once. The chain uses TRBV27 and TRBJ2-7, with 8 bases lining up with TRBD1. This CDR3 has 15 amino acids. Per germline, CDR1 MNHEY and CDR2 SMNVEV (reference sequence). J was trimmed by 5 bases and V by 6 bases; bases with no gene match: 12. CDR3 in DNA: TGTGCCAGCAGCTCGCGGGCAGGGGGCATCCACGAGCAGTACTTC. It is translated as CASSSRAGGIHEQYF.

This chain connects TRBV27 to TRBJ2-2; a possible D gene is TRBD1 (5 bases). Germline V gives CDR1 MNHEY, CDR2 SMNVEV (reference sequence). The CDR3 covers 14 residues. With 10 bases removed from V and 3 bases from J, the gap between germline ends came to 15 bases. The CDR3 coding sequence is TGTGCCACAACGACAGCCAAAGACACCGGGGAGCTGTTTTTT. The encoded protein is CATTTAKDTGELFF.

This clone was picked up a small number of times. J is TRBJ1-2 and V is TRBV6-1; 9 positions agree with TRBD1. V was clipped by 4 bases and J by 4 bases; unmatched bases: 4. Germline CDR1 MNHNS, CDR2 SASEGT. The CDR3 is 14 residues long. The CDR3 sequence is CASSGDRESYGYTF. DNA of the CDR3: TGTGCCAGCAGTGGGGACAGGGAATCCTATGGCTACACCTTC.

This clone was seen repeatedly, ten times or more. The chain employs TRBV27 and TRBJ2-2; D perhaps matches TRBD2 (7 bases). The CDR3 sequence is 16 residues long. Trimming left V 4 bases short and J 5 bases short, with 17 bases between. Germline CDR1 is MNHEY and CDR2 is SMNVEV (reference sequence). For the CDR3, the DNA is TGTGCCAGCAGTTACGGGGGCGGGGGCGCGACCGGGGAGCTGTTTTTT. Translated, it gives CASSYGGGGATGELFF.

V is TRBV7-2 and J is TRBJ2-4; D not certain. Looked up from germline, CDR1 is SGHTA and CDR2 is FQGNSA. V was shortened by 6 bases and J by 8 bases, with 14 bases between the two germline ends. CDR3 length: 13 amino acids. The CDR3 DNA sequence: TGTGCCAGCAGAAGTCTCTCAAGGGACATTCAGTACTTC. This sequence encodes CASRSLSRDIQYF.

This chain connects TRBV5-1 to TRBJ1-4; D remains ambiguous. The germline V and J ends were trimmed by 3 bases and 8 bases, with 14 bases remaining between them. The germline V gene encodes CDR1 SGHRS and CDR2 YFSETQ. The CDR3 has 14 amino acids. The CDR3 sequence: CASSSGVMGEKLFF. CDR3 sequence (DNA): TGCGCCAGCAGCTCCGGGGTAATGGGGGAAAAACTGTTTTTT.

The chain is built from TRBV9 and TRBJ2-3, with D perhaps matching TRBD2 (5 bases). Trimming took 4 bases from V and 4 from J, leaving 19 bases between them. The CDR3 extends over 16 amino acids. Germline CDR1 reads SGDLS; CDR2 reads YYNGEE. This chain's CDR3 is CASSPRILVSADTQYF. CDR3 nucleotide sequence: TGTGCCAGCAGCCCCAGAATACTAGTTTCGGCAGATACGCAGTATTTT.

The chain links TRBV7-6 to TRBJ2-7; D unclear. The ends were cut back, 5 bases at V and 0 bases at J, with 26 bases in the middle. The CDR3 extends over 19 amino acids. Germline CDR1 is SGHVS and CDR2 is FNYEAQ. CDR3 residues: CASSHPYSTSKSSSYEQYF. The CDR3 DNA reads as TGTGCCAGCAGCCACCCATATTCTACAAGTAAGTCCAGCTCCTACGAGCAGTACTTC. The full variable domain, with the rest looked up from reference TRBV7-6 and TRBJ2-7, is GAGVSQSPRYKVTKRGQDVALRCDPISGHVSLYWYRQALGQGPEFLTYFNYEAQQDKSGLPNDRFSAERPEGSISTLTIQRTEQRDSAMYRCASSHPYSTSKSSSYEQYFGPGTRLTVT.